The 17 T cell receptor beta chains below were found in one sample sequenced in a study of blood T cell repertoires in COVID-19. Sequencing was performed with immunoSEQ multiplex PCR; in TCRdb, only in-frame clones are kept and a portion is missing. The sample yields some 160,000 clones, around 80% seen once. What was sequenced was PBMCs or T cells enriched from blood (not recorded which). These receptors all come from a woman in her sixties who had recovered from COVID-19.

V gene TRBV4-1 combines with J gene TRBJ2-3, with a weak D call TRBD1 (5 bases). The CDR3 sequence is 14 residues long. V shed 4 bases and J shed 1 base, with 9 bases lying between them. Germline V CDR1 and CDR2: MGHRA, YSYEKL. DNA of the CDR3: TGCGCCAGCAGCCCGACAGTGGGCACAGATACGCAGTATTTT. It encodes CASSPTVGTDTQYF.

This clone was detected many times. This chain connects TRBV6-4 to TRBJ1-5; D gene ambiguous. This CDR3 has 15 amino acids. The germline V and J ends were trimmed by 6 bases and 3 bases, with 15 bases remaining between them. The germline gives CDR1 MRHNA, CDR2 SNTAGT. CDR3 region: CASRVIRGINQPQHF. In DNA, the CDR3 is TGTGCCAGCAGGGTTATCCGGGGAATCAATCAGCCCCAGCATTTT.

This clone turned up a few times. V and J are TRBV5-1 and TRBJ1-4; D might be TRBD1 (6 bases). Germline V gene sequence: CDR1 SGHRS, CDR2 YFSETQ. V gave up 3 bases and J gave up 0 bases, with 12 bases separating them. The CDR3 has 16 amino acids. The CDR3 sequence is CASSWSDSATNEKLFF. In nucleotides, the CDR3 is TGCGCCAGCAGCTGGTCGGACAGTGCAACTAATGAAAAACTGTTTTTT. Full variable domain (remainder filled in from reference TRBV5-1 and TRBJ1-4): KAGVTQTPRYLIKTRGQQVTLSCSPISGHRSVSWYQQTPGQGLQFLFEYFSETQRNKGNFPGRFSGRQFSNSRSEMNVSTLELGDSALYLCASSWSDSATNEKLFFGSGTQLSVL.

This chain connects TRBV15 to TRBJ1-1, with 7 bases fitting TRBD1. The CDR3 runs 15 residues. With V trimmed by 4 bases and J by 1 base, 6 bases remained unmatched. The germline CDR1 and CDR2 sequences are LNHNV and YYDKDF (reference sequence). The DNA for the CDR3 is TGTGCCACCAGCACAGCCCACAGGGGGAACACTGAAGCTTTCTTT. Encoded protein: CATSTAHRGNTEAFF.

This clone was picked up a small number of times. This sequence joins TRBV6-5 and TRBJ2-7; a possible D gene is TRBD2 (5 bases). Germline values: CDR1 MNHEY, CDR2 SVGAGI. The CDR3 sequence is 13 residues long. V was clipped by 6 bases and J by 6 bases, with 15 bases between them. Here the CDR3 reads CASSPGSIFEQYF. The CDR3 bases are TGTGCCAGCAGCCCGGGGTCCATCTTCGAGCAGTACTTC.

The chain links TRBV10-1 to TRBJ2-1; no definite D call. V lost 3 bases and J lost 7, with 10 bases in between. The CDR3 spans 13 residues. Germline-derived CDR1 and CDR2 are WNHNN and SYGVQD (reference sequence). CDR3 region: CASSEMVENEQFF. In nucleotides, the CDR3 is TGCGCCAGCAGTGAAATGGTAGAGAATGAGCAGTTCTTC.

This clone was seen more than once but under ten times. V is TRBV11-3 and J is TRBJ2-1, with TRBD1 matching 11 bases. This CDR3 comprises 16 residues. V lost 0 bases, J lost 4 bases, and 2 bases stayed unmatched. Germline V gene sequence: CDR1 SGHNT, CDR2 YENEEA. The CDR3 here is CASSLEGQGVYNEQFF. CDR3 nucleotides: TGTGCCAGCAGCTTAGAGGGACAGGGGGTATACAATGAGCAGTTCTTC.

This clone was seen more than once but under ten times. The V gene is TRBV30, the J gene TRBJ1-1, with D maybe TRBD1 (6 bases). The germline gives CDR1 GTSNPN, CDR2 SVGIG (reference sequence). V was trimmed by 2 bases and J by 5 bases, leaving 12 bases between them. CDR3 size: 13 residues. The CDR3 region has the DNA TGTGCCTGGAGTCGAACAGGGAAAACTGAAGCTTTCTTT. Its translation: CAWSRTGKTEAFF. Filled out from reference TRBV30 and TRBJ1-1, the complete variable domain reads SQTIHQWPATLVQPVGSPLSLECTVEGTSNPNLYWYRQAAGRGLQLLFYSVGIGQISSEVPQNLSASRPQDRQFILSSKKLLLSDSGFYLCAWSRTGKTEAFFGQGTRLTVV.

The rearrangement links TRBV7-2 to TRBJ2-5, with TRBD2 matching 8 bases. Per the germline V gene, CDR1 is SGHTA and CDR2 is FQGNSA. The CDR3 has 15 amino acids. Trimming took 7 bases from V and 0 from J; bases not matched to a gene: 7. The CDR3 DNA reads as TGTGCCAGCATCGTACGGGGGGGGTACCAAGAGACCCAGTACTTC. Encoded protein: CASIVRGGYQETQYF.

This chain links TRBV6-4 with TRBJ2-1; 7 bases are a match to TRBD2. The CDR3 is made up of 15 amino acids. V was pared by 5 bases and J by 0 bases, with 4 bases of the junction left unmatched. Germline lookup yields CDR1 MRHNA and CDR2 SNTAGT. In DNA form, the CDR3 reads TGTGCCAGCAGTAAGCGGGAAAGCTCCTACAATGAGCAGTTCTTC. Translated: CASSKRESSYNEQFF.

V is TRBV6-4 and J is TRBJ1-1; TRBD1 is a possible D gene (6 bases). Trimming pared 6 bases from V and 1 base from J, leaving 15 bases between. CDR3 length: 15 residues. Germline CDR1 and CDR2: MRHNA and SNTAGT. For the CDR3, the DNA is TGTGCCAGCAGGCCAGAGGACAGACCGAACACTGAAGCTTTCTTT. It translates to CASRPEDRPNTEAFF.

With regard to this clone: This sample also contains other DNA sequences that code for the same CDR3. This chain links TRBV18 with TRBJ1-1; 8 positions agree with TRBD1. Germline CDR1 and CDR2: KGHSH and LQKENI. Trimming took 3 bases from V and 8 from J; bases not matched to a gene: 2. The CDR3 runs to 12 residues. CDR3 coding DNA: TGTGCCAGCTCACCCCGACAGGGGGAAGCTTTCTTT. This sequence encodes CASSPRQGEAFF.

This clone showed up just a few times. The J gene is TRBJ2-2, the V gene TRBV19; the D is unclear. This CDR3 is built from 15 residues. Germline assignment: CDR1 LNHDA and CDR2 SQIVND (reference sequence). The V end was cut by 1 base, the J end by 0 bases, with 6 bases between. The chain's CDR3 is CASSIVSANTGELFF. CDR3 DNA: TGTGCCAGTAGTATAGTTTCAGCGAACACCGGGGAGCTGTTTTTT.

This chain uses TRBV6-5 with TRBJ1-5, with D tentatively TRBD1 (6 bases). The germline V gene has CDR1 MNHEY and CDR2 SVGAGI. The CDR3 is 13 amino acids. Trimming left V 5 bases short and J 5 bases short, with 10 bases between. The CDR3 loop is CASSRTVDQPQHF. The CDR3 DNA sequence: TGTGCCAGCAGTAGGACAGTAGATCAGCCCCAGCATTTT.

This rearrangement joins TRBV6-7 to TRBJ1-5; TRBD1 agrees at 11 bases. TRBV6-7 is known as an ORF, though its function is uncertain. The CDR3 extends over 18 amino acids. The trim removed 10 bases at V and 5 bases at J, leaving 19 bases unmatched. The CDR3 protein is CAKTRTGGNEDPHQPQHF. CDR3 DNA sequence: TGTGCCAAGACACGGACAGGGGGCAACGAGGATCCCCATCAGCCCCAGCATTTT.

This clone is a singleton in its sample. The CDR3 region is CATSRHGQGTLTEAFF. CDR3 in DNA: TGTGCCACCAGCAGGCATGGCCAGGGGACCCTCACTGAAGCTTTCTTT. This chain links TRBV15 with TRBJ1-1, with D possibly being TRBD1 (6 bases). The CDR3 contains 16 residues. Trimming pared 3 bases from V and 4 bases from J, leaving 18 bases between. Germline V gene lookup returns CDR1 LNHNV and CDR2 YYDKDF (reference sequence). Full variable domain (rest looked up from reference TRBV15 and TRBJ1-1): DAMVIQNPRYQVTQFGKPVTLSCSQTLNHNVMYWYQQKSSQAPKLLFHYYDKDFNNEADTPDNFQSRRPNTSFCFLDIRSPGLGDTAMYLCATSRHGQGTLTEAFFGQGTRLTVV.

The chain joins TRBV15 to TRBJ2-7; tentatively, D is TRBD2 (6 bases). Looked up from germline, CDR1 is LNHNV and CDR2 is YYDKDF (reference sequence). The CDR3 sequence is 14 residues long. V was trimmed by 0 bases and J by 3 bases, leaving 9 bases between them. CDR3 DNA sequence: TGTGCCACCAGCAGAGATGGGGAGGACTACGAGCAGTACTTC. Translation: CATSRDGEDYEQYF.